These 7 T cell receptor beta chains originate from one sample sequenced in a study of blood T cell repertoires in COVID-19. Sequencing was performed with immunoSEQ multiplex PCR; in TCRdb, only in-frame clones are kept and a portion is missing. The data show tens of thousands of clones, 88% seen once. Input material: peripheral blood. The receptors were gathered from a man between 50 and 59 years old with active COVID-19.

This sequence joins TRBV18 and TRBJ2-5; D is unclear. CDR3 length: 14 amino acids. Germline-derived CDR1 and CDR2 are KGHSH and LQKENI. Trimming removed 0 bases at V and 1 base at J, with 6 bases between. The CDR3 spells CASSPPTVQETQYF. As DNA, the CDR3 is TGTGCCAGCTCACCACCCACTGTCCAAGAGACCCAGTACTTC.

The V call is TRBV9, the J call TRBJ2-1, with TRBD1 matching over 9 bases. Germline V gene data show CDR1 as SGDLS and CDR2 as YYNGEE. The CDR3 totals 20 residues. J lost 7 bases, V lost 0 bases, and 20 bases had no gene match. The CDR3 DNA follows: TGTGCCAGCAGCGTAGTAGGGTATGGAGAACGGGGACAGGGTAAAAATGAGCAGTTCTTC. The encoded protein is CASSVVGYGERGQGKNEQFF.

The V and J genes are TRBV27 and TRBJ1-1; D possibly corresponds to TRBD1 (5 bases). The V and J ends lost 4 bases and 0 bases respectively, with 9 bases between them. Germline V gives CDR1 MNHEY, CDR2 SMNVEV (reference sequence). The CDR3 runs 14 residues. CDR3 DNA: TGTGCCAGCAGTTCAAACAGGCTGAACACTGAAGCTTTCTTT. Translated, it gives CASSSNRLNTEAFF.

The chain has TRBV7-9 and TRBJ2-1, with D maybe TRBD2 (6 bases). Germline V gene lookup returns CDR1 SEHNR and CDR2 FQNEAQ (reference sequence). This CDR3 has 15 amino acids. V was cut by 8 bases and J by 4 bases, with 18 bases left in between. This CDR3 reads CASSPLLRGYNEQFF. The CDR3 coding sequence is TGTGCCAGCTCACCCCTACTTCGGGGGTACAATGAGCAGTTCTTC.

The chain couples TRBV11-2 to TRBJ2-5, with 16 bases lining up with TRBD2. Per the germline V gene, CDR1 is SGHAT and CDR2 is FQNNGV. The CDR3 has 17 residues. Trimming took 5 bases from V and 5 from J; bases not matched to a gene: 8. CDR3 protein: CASSKGTSGGARETQYF. CDR3 DNA sequence: TGTGCCAGCAGCAAAGGGACTAGCGGGGGGGCCCGGGAGACCCAGTACTTC. Using reference TRBV11-2 and TRBJ2-5 for the parts outside the CDR3, the full variable domain is EAGVAQSPRYKIIEKRQSVAFWCNPISGHATLYWYQQILGQGPKLLIQFQNNGVVDDSQLPKDRFSAERLKGVDSTLKIQPAKLEDSAVYLCASSKGTSGGARETQYFGPGTRLLVL.

The chain employs TRBV29-1 and TRBJ2-7, with 9 bases fitting TRBD1. The V gene's germline CDR1 is SQVTM and CDR2 ANQGSEA. V shed 0 bases, J shed 12 bases, and the junction held 6 bases outside the gene matches. This CDR3 spans 12 amino acids. This CDR3 is CSVEESRDRAYF. The CDR3 bases are TGCAGCGTTGAAGAATCAAGGGACAGGGCGTACTTC.

The chain links TRBV19 to TRBJ2-5; TRBD2 matches 13 bases. The CDR3 consists of 18 residues. The junction had 5 bases not matched to a gene; V was cut back by 1 base and J by 0 bases. Germline CDR1 reads LNHDA; CDR2 reads SQIVND (reference sequence). CDR3 coding DNA: TGTGCCAGTAGTATAGGGACTAGCGGGGGCCTGTACCAAGAGACCCAGTACTTC. Translating it yields CASSIGTSGGLYQETQYF.